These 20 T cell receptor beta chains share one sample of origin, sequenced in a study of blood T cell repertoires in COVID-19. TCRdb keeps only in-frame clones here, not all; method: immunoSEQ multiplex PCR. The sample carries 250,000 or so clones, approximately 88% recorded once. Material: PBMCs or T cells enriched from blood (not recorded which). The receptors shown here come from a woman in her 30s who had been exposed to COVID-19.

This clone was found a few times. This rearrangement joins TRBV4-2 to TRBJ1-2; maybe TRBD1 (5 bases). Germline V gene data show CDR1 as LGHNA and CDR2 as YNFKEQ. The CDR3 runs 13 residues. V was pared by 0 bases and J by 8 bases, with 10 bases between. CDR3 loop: CASSQDPRGGYTF. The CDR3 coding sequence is TGTGCCAGCAGCCAAGATCCTAGGGGCGGCTACACCTTC.

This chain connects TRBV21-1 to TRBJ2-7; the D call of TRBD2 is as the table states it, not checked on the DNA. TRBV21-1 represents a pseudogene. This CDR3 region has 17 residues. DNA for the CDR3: TGTGCCAGCAGCAAATCTCCCCTAGGGACTAGTCCTTACGAGCAGTACTTC. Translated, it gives CASSKSPLGTSPYEQYF.

CDR3 in DNA: TGTGCCAGCAGCTTAGGTCCGGGTTTGGATGGCTACACCTTC. This sequence encodes CASSLGPGLDGYTF. V gene TRBV7-2 combines with J gene TRBJ1-2; the D is unclear. V was shortened by 1 base and J by 6 bases, with 12 bases between the two germline ends. Germline V gives CDR1 SGHTA, CDR2 FQGNSA. The CDR3 consists of 14 residues.

The chain's CDR3 is CASSLTGADTQYF. The CDR3, as DNA: TGTGCCAGCAGCTTAACAGGGGCAGATACGCAGTATTTT. J is TRBJ2-3 and V is TRBV7-3, with D possibly being TRBD1 (5 bases). V was pared by 0 bases and J by 4 bases, with 5 bases between. The CDR3 covers 13 residues. Per the germline V gene, CDR1 is SGHTA and CDR2 is FQGTGA.

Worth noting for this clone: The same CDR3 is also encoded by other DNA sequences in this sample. The DNA of the CDR3 is TGTGCCAGCAGCTTAACAGGGGGCAGCAATCAGCCCCAGCATTTT. Protein: CASSLTGGSNQPQHF. The chain uses TRBV5-5 and TRBJ1-5; 9 nucleotides agree with TRBD1. The V gene's germline CDR1 is SGHKS and CDR2 YYEKEE (reference sequence). The trim removed 2 bases at V and 1 base at J, leaving 1 base unmatched. This CDR3 spans 15 amino acids.

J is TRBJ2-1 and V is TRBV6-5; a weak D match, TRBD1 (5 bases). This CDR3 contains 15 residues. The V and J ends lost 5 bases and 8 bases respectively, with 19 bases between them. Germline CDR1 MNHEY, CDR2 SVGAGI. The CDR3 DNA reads TGTGCCAGCAGTAAATCTAGGTGGGGCCATGATGAGCAGTTCTTC. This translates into CASSKSRWGHDEQFF.

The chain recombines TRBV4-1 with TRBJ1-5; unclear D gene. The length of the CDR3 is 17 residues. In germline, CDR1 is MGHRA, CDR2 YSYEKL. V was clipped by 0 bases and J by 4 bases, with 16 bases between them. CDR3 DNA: TGCGCCAGCAGCCAAGACGGAGGACCGATCCCGAATCAGCCCCAGCATTTT. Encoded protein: CASSQDGGPIPNQPQHF.

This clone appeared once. The chain's CDR3 is CASSLQGPYEQYF. The DNA for the CDR3 is TGTGCCAGCAGCCTACAGGGTCCCTACGAGCAGTACTTC. V and J are TRBV6-5 and TRBJ2-7, with a tentative D call TRBD1 (6 bases). This CDR3 spans 13 amino acids. V was trimmed by 6 bases and J by 2 bases, leaving 11 bases between them. Germline V gene lookup returns CDR1 MNHEY and CDR2 SVGAGI.

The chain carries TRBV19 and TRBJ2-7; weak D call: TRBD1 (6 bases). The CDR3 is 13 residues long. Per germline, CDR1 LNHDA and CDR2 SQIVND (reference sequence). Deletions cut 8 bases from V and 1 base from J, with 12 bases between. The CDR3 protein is CASGPQGSYEQYF. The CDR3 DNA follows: TGTGCCAGTGGCCCACAGGGTTCCTACGAGCAGTACTTC.

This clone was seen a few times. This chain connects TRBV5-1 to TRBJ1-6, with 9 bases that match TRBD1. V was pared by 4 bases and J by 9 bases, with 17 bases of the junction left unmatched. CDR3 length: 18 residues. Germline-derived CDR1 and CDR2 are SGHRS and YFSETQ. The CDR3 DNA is TGCGCCAGCAGCCCGGGGACAGGGCTGATTTCGGACTCTTCACCCCTCCACTTT. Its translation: CASSPGTGLISDSSPLHF.

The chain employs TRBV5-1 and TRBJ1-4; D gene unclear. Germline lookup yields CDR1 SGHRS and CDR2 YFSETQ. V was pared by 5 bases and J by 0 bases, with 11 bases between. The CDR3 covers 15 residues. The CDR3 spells CASSSNTATNEKLFF. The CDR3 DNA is TGCGCCAGCAGTTCCAACACAGCAACTAATGAAAAACTGTTTTTT.

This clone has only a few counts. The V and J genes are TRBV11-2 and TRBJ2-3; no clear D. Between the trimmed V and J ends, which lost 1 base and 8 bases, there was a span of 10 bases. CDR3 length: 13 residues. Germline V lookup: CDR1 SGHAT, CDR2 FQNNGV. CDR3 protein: CASSLAFGATQYF. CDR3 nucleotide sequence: TGTGCCAGCAGCTTAGCCTTTGGAGCTACGCAGTATTTT.

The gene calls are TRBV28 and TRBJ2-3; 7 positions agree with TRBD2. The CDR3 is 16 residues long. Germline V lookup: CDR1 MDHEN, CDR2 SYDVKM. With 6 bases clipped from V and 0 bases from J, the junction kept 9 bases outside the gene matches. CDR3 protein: CASRMKTSVSTDTQYF. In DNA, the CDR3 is TGTGCCAGCAGGATGAAAACTAGCGTGAGCACAGATACGCAGTATTTT.

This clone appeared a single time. CDR3: CASSIRGPHQPQHF. CDR3 coding DNA: TGTGCCAGCAGTATCAGGGGGCCCCATCAGCCCCAGCATTTT. The chain couples TRBV27 to TRBJ1-5, with 8 positions matching TRBD1. The length of the CDR3 is 14 residues. With 5 bases clipped from V and 5 bases from J, the junction kept 5 bases outside the gene matches. CDR1 MNHEY and CDR2 SMNVEV come from the germline V gene (reference sequence).

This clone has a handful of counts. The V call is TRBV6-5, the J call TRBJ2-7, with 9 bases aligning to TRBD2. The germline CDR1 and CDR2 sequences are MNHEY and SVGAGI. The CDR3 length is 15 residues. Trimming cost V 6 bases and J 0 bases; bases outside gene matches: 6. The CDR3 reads CASSQYSGSSYEQYF. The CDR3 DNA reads TGTGCCAGCAGCCAGTATAGCGGGAGCTCCTACGAGCAGTACTTC.

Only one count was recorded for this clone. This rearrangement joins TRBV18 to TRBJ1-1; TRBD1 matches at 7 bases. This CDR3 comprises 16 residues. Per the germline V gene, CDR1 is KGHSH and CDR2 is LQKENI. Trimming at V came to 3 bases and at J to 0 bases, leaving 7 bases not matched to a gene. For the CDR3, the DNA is TGTGCCAGCTCACCGTACTCCGGGACAGTGAACACTGAAGCTTTCTTT. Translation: CASSPYSGTVNTEAFF.

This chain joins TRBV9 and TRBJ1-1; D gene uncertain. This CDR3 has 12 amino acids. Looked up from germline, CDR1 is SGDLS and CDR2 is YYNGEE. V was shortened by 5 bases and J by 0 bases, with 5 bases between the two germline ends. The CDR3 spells CASRPVNTEAFF. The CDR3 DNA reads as TGTGCCAGCAGGCCGGTGAACACTGAAGCTTTCTTT.

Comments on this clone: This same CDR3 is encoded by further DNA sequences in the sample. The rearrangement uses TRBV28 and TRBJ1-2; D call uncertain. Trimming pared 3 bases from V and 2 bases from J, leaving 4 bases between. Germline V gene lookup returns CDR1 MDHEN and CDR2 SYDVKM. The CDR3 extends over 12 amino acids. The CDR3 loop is CASSFRNYGYTF. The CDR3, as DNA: TGTGCCAGCAGTTTCAGGAACTATGGCTACACCTTC.

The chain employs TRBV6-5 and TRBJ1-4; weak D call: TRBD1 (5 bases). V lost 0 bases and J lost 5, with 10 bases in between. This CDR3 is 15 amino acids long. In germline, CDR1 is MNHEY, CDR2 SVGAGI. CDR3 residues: CASSYSQGSNEKLFF. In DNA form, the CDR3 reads TGTGCCAGCAGTTACTCCCAGGGCTCCAATGAAAAACTGTTTTTT.

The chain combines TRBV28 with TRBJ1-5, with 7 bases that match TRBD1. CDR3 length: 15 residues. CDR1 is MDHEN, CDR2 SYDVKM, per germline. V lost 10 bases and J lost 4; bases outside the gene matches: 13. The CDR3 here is CATKFVRQGNQPQHF. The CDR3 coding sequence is TGTGCCACAAAATTCGTCAGACAGGGTAATCAGCCCCAGCATTTT. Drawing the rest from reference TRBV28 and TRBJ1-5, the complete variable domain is DVKVTQSSRYLVKRTGEKVFLECVQDMDHENMFWYRQDPGLGLRLIYFSYDVKMKEKGDIPEGYSVSREKKERFSLILESASTNQTSMYLCATKFVRQGNQPQHFGDGTRLSIL.